One and the same sample provided the 4 T cell receptor beta chains below, sequenced in a study of CD8 T cells in ankylosing spondylitis (TCRdb year 2017). Library creation used 5' RACE. The listed sequencing device is Illumina HiSeq 2500. TCRdb reran the public reads through fastp at Q25 and MiXCR, keeping productive beta chains. Rows merge per CDR3 protein into single entries with the most common DNA and genes. Counted in this sample were about 480,000 distinct CDR3 sequences; 15% to 20% of them appeared once. The ten largest clonotypes hold 0.95% to 1.1% of the sample. Their antigens are not known. Summary of the overall study and its limitations: Blood from ankylosing spondylitis patients appeared to be characterized by a TCR beta motif made up of several highly homologous amino acid variants.

Sequencing was performed on blood, either unsorted or a sorted T cell fraction (not recorded which). These receptors came from a male donor with ankylosing spondylitis.

This sequence joins TRBV20-1 and TRBJ1-1, with TRBD1 matching 8 bases. There are 15 residues in the CDR3. Germline lookup yields CDR1 DFQATT and CDR2 SNEGSKA (reference sequence). The junction had 8 bases not matched to a gene; V was cut back by 4 bases and J by 1 base. CDR3 in amino acids: CSAKKTGTGNTEAFF. The CDR3 bases are TGCAGTGCTAAAAAGACCGGGACAGGGAACACTGAAGCTTTCTTT.

Here the CDR3 DNA reads TGTGCCAGCAGCAATTGGGACAGGGCCTCCTACGAGCAGTACTTC. It translates to CASSNWDRASYEQYF. The chain is built from TRBV11-2 and TRBJ2-7, with 9 bases aligning to TRBD1. This CDR3 has 15 residues. The V segment lost 5 bases and the J segment 0 bases; nucleotides outside the gene matches: 5. Looked up from germline, CDR1 is SGHAT and CDR2 is FQNNGV.

This clonotype has only a few counts. This rearrangement joins TRBV20-1 to TRBJ1-2; D might be TRBD1 (5 bases). Deletions cut 3 bases from V and 2 bases from J, with 13 bases between. Germline loops: CDR1 DFQATT, CDR2 SNEGSKA (reference sequence). The CDR3 runs 14 residues. The CDR3 DNA sequence: TGCAGTGCTAGGGACCGGGACGTCAACTATGGCTACACCTTC. Its translation is CSARDRDVNYGYTF.

This clonotype was recorded a few times. V gene TRBV5-6 combines with J gene TRBJ2-1; 9 positions agree with TRBD2. Germline trimming cut 3 bases from V and 5 bases from J; bases unmatched to any gene: 6. Germline lookup yields CDR1 SGHDT and CDR2 YYEEEE. The length of the CDR3 is 15 residues. This CDR3 reads CASSYLAGRNNEQFF. The DNA of the CDR3 is TGTGCCAGCAGCTATCTAGCGGGAAGGAACAATGAGCAGTTCTTC.